Each of the 18 T cell receptor beta chains below was sequenced from the same sample in a study of blood T cell repertoires in COVID-19. Assay used: immunoSEQ multiplex PCR; TCRdb lists only in-frame clones, some missing. The table includes approximately 71,000 clones, 88% detected once. Input material: peripheral blood. The receptor set was obtained from a human donor in a cohort sampled during active COVID-19.

The chain is built from TRBV10-3 and TRBJ1-5, with TRBD1 matching over 9 bases. In germline, CDR1 is ENHRY, CDR2 SYGVKD. This CDR3 contains 16 residues. The V gene end was trimmed by 0 bases and the J gene end by 6 bases; junction bases not matched to a gene: 6. CDR3 protein: CAISESGDRVGQPQHF. The CDR3 bases are TGTGCCATCAGTGAGTCTGGGGACAGGGTGGGTCAGCCCCAGCATTTT.

The chain is built from TRBV19 and TRBJ2-3; possible D gene TRBD2, 5 bases. The ends were cut back, 5 bases at V and 3 bases at J, with 24 bases in the middle. Germline CDR1 LNHDA, CDR2 SQIVND (reference sequence). The CDR3 consists of 18 residues. The CDR3 is CASSEYVRSDMGTDTQYF. CDR3 coding DNA: TGTGCCAGTAGTGAATATGTCCGTAGCGACATGGGGACAGATACGCAGTATTTT.

This chain links TRBV5-4 with TRBJ2-3; 9 bases are shared with TRBD2. The CDR3 length is 16 residues. Trimming removed 4 bases from V and 6 bases from J; junction bases left unmatched: 12. Looked up from germline, CDR1 is SGHNT and CDR2 is YYREEE (reference sequence). The chain's CDR3 is CASSTDTSGRGDTQYF. CDR3 coding DNA: TGTGCCAGCAGCACCGATACTAGCGGGCGGGGGGATACGCAGTATTTT.

The V and J genes are TRBV5-5 and TRBJ2-3; possible D gene TRBD2, 5 bases. The CDR3 is 13 amino acids. Per germline, CDR1 SGHKS and CDR2 YYEKEE (reference sequence). Trimming cost V 3 bases and J 1 base, with 6 bases left between them. The CDR3 is CASSYGGTDTQYF. In DNA, the CDR3 is TGTGCCAGCAGCTACGGGGGCACAGATACGCAGTATTTT.

This chain links TRBV2 with TRBJ2-1; TRBD2 matches at 10 bases. Trimming removed 4 bases from V and 2 bases from J; junction bases left unmatched: 11. In germline, CDR1 is SNHLY, CDR2 FYNNEI. There are 18 residues in the CDR3. In nucleotides, the CDR3 is TGTGCCAGCAGTGTAACTAGCGGGACCCTCCCTACCTACAATGAGCAGTTCTTC. Its protein product is CASSVTSGTLPTYNEQFF.

The chain links TRBV5-6 to TRBJ2-2, with 7 positions matching TRBD2. The CDR3 extends over 15 amino acids. Germline CDR1 SGHDT, CDR2 YYEEEE. The J segment lost 1 base and the V segment lost 2 bases, leaving 2 bases of the junction unmatched. CDR3 residues: CASSLPSGNTGELFF. Written as DNA, the CDR3 is TGTGCCAGCAGCTTACCTAGCGGGAACACCGGGGAGCTGTTTTTT. Based on the CDR3 plus reference TRBV5-6 and TRBJ2-2, the full variable domain is DAGVTQSPTHLIKTRGQQVTLRCSPKSGHDTVSWYQQALGQGPQFIFQYYEEEERQRGNFPDRFSGHQFPNYSSELNVNALLLGDSALYLCASSLPSGNTGELFFGEGSRLTVL.

The chain employs TRBV3-1 (or the pseudogene TRBV3-2) and TRBJ1-1; D unresolved. This CDR3 is built from 12 residues. CDR1 is LGHDT, CDR2 YNNKEL, per germline (reference sequence). Trimming pared 0 bases from V and 6 bases from J, leaving 5 bases between. The DNA for the CDR3 is TGTGCCAGCAGCCAAGAGAGCTCTGAAGCTTTCTTT. Its protein is CASSQESSEAFF.

In its sample, this clone was seen once. The chain couples TRBV7-9 to TRBJ2-7; 7 bases agree with TRBD2. After removal of 5 bases from V and 2 bases from J, the junction contained 9 bases not matched to a gene. Germline CDR1 reads SEHNR; CDR2 reads FQNEAQ (reference sequence). This CDR3 has 15 residues. The CDR3 here is CASSPRHGGTYEQYF. CDR3 DNA sequence: TGTGCCAGCAGCCCCCGTCACGGGGGGACCTACGAGCAGTACTTC.

CDR3 sequence (DNA): TGTGCCAGCAGTCAGAACCGGGACTCCCAGTACTTC. This sequence encodes CASSQNRDSQYF. The rearrangement uses TRBV6-2 or TRBV6-3 and TRBJ2-5; D is perhaps TRBD2 (6 bases). This CDR3 has 12 residues. CDR1 is MNHEY, CDR2 SVGEGT, per germline. Trimming removed 5 bases at V and 9 bases at J, with 13 bases between.

This clone came up once. This chain uses TRBV5-8 with TRBJ2-1; D gene ambiguous. Trimming removed 0 bases at V and 3 bases at J, with 10 bases between. Germline CDR1 and CDR2: SGHTS and YDEGEE. The CDR3 extends over 15 amino acids. The CDR3 protein is CASSLGAAFYNEQFF. The CDR3 coding sequence is TGTGCCAGCAGCTTGGGGGCTGCCTTCTACAATGAGCAGTTCTTC.

Only a few counts were recorded for this clone. The chain links TRBV9 to TRBJ1-2, with TRBD1 matching 8 bases. Unmatched junction bases numbered 6, after V lost 4 bases and J lost 4 bases. The CDR3 loop spans 14 amino acids. The germline V gene has CDR1 SGDLS and CDR2 YYNGEE. CDR3 in amino acids: CASSPPGGGYGYTF. Here the CDR3 DNA reads TGTGCCAGCAGCCCTCCAGGGGGCGGCTATGGCTACACCTTC.

The chain employs TRBV4-1 and TRBJ2-7; D is perhaps TRBD2 (6 bases). CDR1 and CDR2 (germline): MGHRA, YSYEKL. The CDR3 is 15 residues long. With 2 bases removed from V and 2 bases from J, the gap between germline ends came to 13 bases. This CDR3 is CASSQPLAGTYEQYF. The CDR3 coding sequence is TGCGCCAGCAGCCAACCGCTGGCGGGAACCTACGAGCAGTACTTC.

The rearrangement joins TRBV7-3 to TRBJ2-2; 10 bases align to TRBD2. This CDR3 has 17 amino acids. Germline loops: CDR1 SGHTA, CDR2 FQGTGA. V was clipped by 5 bases and J by 3 bases; unmatched bases: 9. CDR3 nucleotide sequence: TGTGCCAGCAGCCCCGGACCTAGCGGGGGTCACACCGGGGAGCTGTTTTTT. It codes for CASSPGPSGGHTGELFF.

The chain uses TRBV12-3 or TRBV12-4 and TRBJ1-1; D not certain. The CDR3 contains 13 residues. V shed 6 bases and J shed 5 bases, with 13 bases lying between them. The CDR3 DNA is TGTGCCAGCAGCATTTCCTCCGAGACTGAAGCTTTCTTT. Translation: CASSISSETEAFF.

A remark on this clone: This sample also contains other DNA sequences that code for the same CDR3. This chain links TRBV29-1 with TRBJ2-3, with a possible D match to TRBD2 (6 bases). V was cut by 6 bases and J by 4 bases, with 8 bases left in between. Germline loops: CDR1 SQVTM, CDR2 ANQGSEA. The CDR3 is made up of 11 amino acids. The CDR3 nucleotides are TGCAGCGTGGAGGGGCCAGATACGCAGTATTTT. Its protein product is CSVEGPDTQYF.

The chain couples TRBV11-3 to TRBJ2-7; unclear D gene. Trimming took 5 bases from V and 9 from J, leaving 14 bases between them. This CDR3 region has 12 residues. Germline V gene data show CDR1 as SGHNT and CDR2 as YENEEA. CDR3 DNA: TGTGCCAGCAGCAACGGAGTTACCGGGCAGTACTTC. Translated: CASSNGVTGQYF.

This chain links TRBV15 with TRBJ2-7; possibly TRBD2 for D (6 bases). This CDR3 spans 14 amino acids. Between the trimmed V and J ends, which lost 2 bases and 4 bases, there was a span of 12 bases. Germline V gene data show CDR1 as LNHNV and CDR2 as YYDKDF (reference sequence). CDR3 DNA sequence: TGTGCCACCAGCAGATTAGGACTACCTTACGAGCAGTACTTC. Encoded protein: CATSRLGLPYEQYF.

V is TRBV19 and J is TRBJ2-1, with D possibly being TRBD2 (6 bases). This CDR3 comprises 14 residues. Germline values: CDR1 LNHDA, CDR2 SQIVND (reference sequence). Trimming pared 3 bases from V and 7 bases from J, leaving 13 bases between. CDR3 sequence reads: CASSIWGVGNEQFF. For the CDR3, the DNA is TGTGCCAGTAGTATTTGGGGGGTTGGGAATGAGCAGTTCTTC.